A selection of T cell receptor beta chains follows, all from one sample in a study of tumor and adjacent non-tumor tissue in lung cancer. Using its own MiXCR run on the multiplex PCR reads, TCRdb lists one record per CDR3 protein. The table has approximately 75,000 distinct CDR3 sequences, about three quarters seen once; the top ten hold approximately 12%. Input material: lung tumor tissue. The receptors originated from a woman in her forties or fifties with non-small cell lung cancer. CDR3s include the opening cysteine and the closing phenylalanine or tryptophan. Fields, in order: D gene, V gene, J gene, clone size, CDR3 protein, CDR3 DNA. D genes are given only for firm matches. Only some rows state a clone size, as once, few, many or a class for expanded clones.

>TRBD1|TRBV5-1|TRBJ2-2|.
CASNLAQGANTGELFF
TGCGCCAGCAACTTGGCGCAGGGGGCGAACACCGGGGAGCTGTTCTTT
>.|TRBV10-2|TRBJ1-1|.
CVSNAEQEAFF
TGCGTCAGCAATGCTGAACAGGAAGCTTTCTTT
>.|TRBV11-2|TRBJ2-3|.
CTSSLDRGTRDTQYF
TGTACCAGCAGCTTAGACCGGGGTACAAGAGATACGCAGTATTTT
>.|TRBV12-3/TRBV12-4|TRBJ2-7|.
CASSLIVQGRSEQYF
TGTGCCAGCAGTTTAATTGTACAGGGCAGGTCCGAACAGTACTTC
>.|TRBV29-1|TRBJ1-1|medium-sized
CSVEWQEGTEAFF
TGCAGCGTTGAGTGGCAGGAGGGTACTGAAGCTTTCTTT
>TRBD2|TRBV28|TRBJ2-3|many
CASRLHLGAGEPSTDTQYF
TGTGCCAGCAGGCTACACTTAGGGGCGGGGGAGCCTAGCACAGATACGCAGTATTTT
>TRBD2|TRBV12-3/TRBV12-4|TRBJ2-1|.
CASSLPMGLAEGWNEQFF
TGTGCCAGCAGTTTACCGATGGGACTAGCGGAGGGTTGGAATGAGCAGTTCTTC
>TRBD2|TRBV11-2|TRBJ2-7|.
CASYLHSSGRLSEQYF
TGTGCCAGCTACTTACACTCCAGCGGGAGACTTAGCGAGCAGTATTTC
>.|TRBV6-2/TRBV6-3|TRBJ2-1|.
CASSYSIPHEQFF
TGCGCTAGCAGTTACTCGATTCCCCATGAGCAGTTCTTC
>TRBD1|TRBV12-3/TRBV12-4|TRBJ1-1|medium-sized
CASSLRDRGDTEAFF
TGTGCCAGCAGTTTGCGGGACAGGGGTGACACTGAAGCTTTCTTT
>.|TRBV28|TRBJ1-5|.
CAGSLLRGPQHF
TGTGCCGGCAGTTTACTCAGGGGGCCCCAGCATTTT
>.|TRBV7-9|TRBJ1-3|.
CASNRFYSLQGSGNTIYF
TGTGCCAGCAACCGATTCTACTCCCTTCAGGGTTCTGGAAACACCATATATTTT
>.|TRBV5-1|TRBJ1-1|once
CASSWGGVETQALF
TGCGCCAGCAGCTGGGGAGGGGTGGAAACCCAAGCTCTCTTT